These 6 T cell receptor beta chains came from one sample sequenced in a study of blood T cell repertoires in COVID-19 (dated by TCRdb to 2019 to 2021). Library method: the immunoSEQ multiplex PCR assay. The clones in this table, taken by TCRdb from immuneACCESS, are in-frame only. Not every clone is retained; where verified, under half of the shortfall comes from an unresolved V gene, and the cause of the rest is unknown. This sample holds a few hundred thousand clones; around 90% were observed only once. The top ten clones comprise approximately 12% of the sample. Sequenced material: peripheral blood. These receptors came from a young woman who had recovered from COVID-19.

J is TRBJ2-7 and V is TRBV5-1; D perhaps matches TRBD1 (5 bases). The CDR3 sequence is 16 residues long. The V end was cut by 3 bases, the J end by 0 bases, with 16 bases between. The germline CDR1 and CDR2 sequences are SGHRS and YFSETQ. The CDR3 sequence is CASSWDGATTSYEQYF. DNA of the CDR3: TGCGCCAGCAGCTGGGATGGGGCGACCACCTCCTACGAGCAGTACTTC.

The chain has TRBV5-6 and TRBJ2-7, with a possible D match to TRBD1 (6 bases). CDR3 length equals 16 residues. V was shortened by 1 base and J by 3 bases, with 17 bases between the two germline ends. Germline assignment: CDR1 SGHDT and CDR2 YYEEEE. For the CDR3, the DNA is TGTGCCAGCAGCTTGTGGGCTGGGGGCCCACGCTACGAGCAGTACTTC. It yields the protein CASSLWAGGPRYEQYF.

This chain links TRBV7-8 with TRBJ1-6; tentatively, D is TRBD1 (5 bases). CDR1 is SGHVS, CDR2 FQNEAQ, per germline. The CDR3 has 14 residues. The V and J ends lost 4 bases and 9 bases respectively, with 13 bases between them. CDR3 residues: CASSSRHRSSPLHF. CDR3 coding DNA: TGTGCCAGCAGCTCAAGACACAGGAGTTCACCCCTCCACTTT.

The rearrangement joins TRBV19 to TRBJ1-2, with TRBD1 matching over 7 bases. The CDR3 sequence is 13 residues long. Per germline, CDR1 LNHDA and CDR2 SQIVND (reference sequence). The junction had 4 bases not matched to a gene; V was cut back by 1 base and J by 8 bases. CDR3 protein: CASSIAGGAGYTF. The CDR3 bases are TGTGCCAGTAGTATAGCAGGGGGTGCCGGCTACACCTTC.

The chain uses TRBV27 and TRBJ2-2; no clear D gene. Germline-derived CDR1 and CDR2 are MNHEY and SMNVEV (reference sequence). This CDR3 contains 12 residues. V shed 7 bases and J shed 0 bases, with 3 bases lying between them. As DNA, the CDR3 is TGTGCCAGCACCGCGAACACCGGGGAGCTGTTTTTT. Translated, it gives CASTANTGELFF.

The V and J genes are TRBV6-2 or TRBV6-3 and TRBJ2-7; tentatively, D is TRBD1 (5 bases). The CDR3 runs to 13 residues. CDR1 and CDR2 (germline): MNHEY, SVGEGT. V gave up 6 bases and J gave up 0 bases, with 9 bases separating them. The CDR3 DNA is TGTGCCAGCAGGCCTGACAGCTCCTACGAGCAGTACTTC. Amino acid sequence: CASRPDSSYEQYF.